The 7 T cell receptor beta chains below come from one sample, sequenced in a study of cytomegalovirus exposure and HLA in healthy donors. The PCR employed 60 Vbeta primers together with 13 Jbeta primers. This table comes from immunoSEQ multiplex PCR, and its TCRdb copy is limited to in-frame clones, with some not included. The sample holds about 63,000 clones, around four fifths seen once. Sequenced input: PBMCs. All receptors come from a woman younger than 45 in good health and CMV-seronegative.

The chain combines TRBV7-6 with TRBJ1-4, with D maybe TRBD1 (6 bases). From germline, CDR1 is SGHVS and CDR2 FNYEAQ. Trimming removed 4 bases from V and 3 bases from J, with 12 bases in between. There are 15 residues in the CDR3. This CDR3 reads CASSSWGQANEKLFF. Here the CDR3 DNA reads TGTGCCAGCAGCTCCTGGGGACAAGCTAATGAAAAACTGTTTTTT.

The V call is TRBV6-1, the J call TRBJ2-7, with 10 bases matching TRBD1. The CDR3 consists of 15 residues. V was clipped by 1 base and J by 0 bases; unmatched bases: 0. CDR1 is MNHNS and CDR2 is SASEGT in the germline V gene. CDR3 in DNA: TGTGCCAGCAGTGAAGGGACAGGGGGCTCCTACGAGCAGTACTTC. Translated, it gives CASSEGTGGSYEQYF.

The V and J genes are TRBV30 and TRBJ1-4, with 10 bases lining up with TRBD1. From germline, CDR1 is GTSNPN and CDR2 SVGIG (reference sequence). The CDR3 consists of 14 residues. The V and J ends lost 1 base and 8 bases, in that order; junction bases with no gene match: 4. The CDR3 spells CAWSGGTGDEKLFF. CDR3 bases: TGTGCCTGGAGTGGCGGGACAGGGGACGAAAAACTGTTTTTT.

The rearrangement joins TRBV5-6 to TRBJ1-5; TRBD1 is a possible D gene (6 bases). This CDR3 spans 15 amino acids. The germline V gene encodes CDR1 SGHDT and CDR2 YYEEEE. Trimming pared 4 bases from V and 7 bases from J, leaving 18 bases between. For the CDR3, the DNA is TGTGCCAGCAGCCCTTGGGCGGGGGCTGGGCAGCCCCAGCATTTT. This encodes CASSPWAGAGQPQHF.

V is TRBV11-3 and J is TRBJ2-5; the match to TRBD2 covers 7 bases. The V segment lost 2 bases and the J segment 0 bases; nucleotides outside the gene matches: 6. Germline V gene lookup returns CDR1 SGHNT and CDR2 YENEEA. The CDR3 consists of 16 residues. The CDR3 reads CASSLSGNTNQETQYF. The DNA of the CDR3 is TGTGCCAGCAGCTTAAGCGGGAACACAAACCAAGAGACCCAGTACTTC.

The chain employs TRBV6-5 and TRBJ2-5; tentatively, D is TRBD1 (6 bases). The CDR3 covers 13 residues. The V end was cut by 7 bases, the J end by 5 bases, with 14 bases between. Germline V gene sequence: CDR1 MNHEY, CDR2 SVGAGI. This CDR3 is CASTTVGAETQYF. As DNA, the CDR3 is TGTGCCAGCACCACGGTGGGGGCCGAGACCCAGTACTTC.

This chain uses TRBV30 with TRBJ1-2; D uncertain. The V and J ends lost 3 bases and 8 bases respectively, with 10 bases between them. Germline CDR1 and CDR2: GTSNPN and SVGIG (reference sequence). The CDR3 length is 11 residues. CDR3 DNA: TGTGCCTGGAGAGAGACACTCGGCTACACCTTC. Its translation: CAWRETLGYTF.